Listed below are T cell receptor beta chains from one sample, sequenced in a study of blood T cell repertoires in COVID-19. Profiled with immunoSEQ multiplex PCR; TCRdb holds only in-frame clones, not every one. This sample has around 300,000 clones; 90% occur once, and the top ten carry 1% to 1.3%. What was sequenced was PBMCs or T cells enriched from blood (not recorded which). The source is a woman in her 30s who had recovered from COVID-19. CDR3s include the opening cysteine and the closing phenylalanine or tryptophan. The order of the fields is CDR3 DNA, CDR3 protein, V gene, D gene, J gene, clone size, CDR3 length. The D gene is left open where the match is weak. Size tells how often a clone was seen (once, few, many) or the class of an expanded clone, and some rows leave it out.

TGTGCCAGTAGTATGCTACCATCTAACACCGGGGAGCTGTTTTTT | CASSMLPSNTGELFF | TRBV19 | . | TRBJ2-2 | . | 15
TGTGCCAGCAGTGAATTTAGGGGACAGGGGGCTTCACCCCTCCACTTT | CASSEFRGQGASPLHF | TRBV25-1 | TRBD1 | TRBJ1-6 | . | 16
TGTGCCACCAGTGACCCCGGACAGGGGGTCGATCAGCCCCAGCATTTT | CATSDPGQGVDQPQHF | TRBV24-1 | TRBD1 | TRBJ1-5 | . | 16
TGTGCCAGCTCACCAAGGAGACAGGTCGTAGCCAAAAACATTCAGTACTTC | CASSPRRQVVAKNIQYF | TRBV18 | . | TRBJ2-4 | . | 17
TGTGCCAGCAGTCACCACCCCGGGACAGGGGACTACGAGCAGTACTTC | CASSHHPGTGDYEQYF | TRBV28 | TRBD1 | TRBJ2-7 | . | 16
TGTGCCAGCAGCCAAGATCAGGGTAGCAGGTCCTACGAGCAGTACTTC | CASSQDQGSRSYEQYF | TRBV4-2 | . | TRBJ2-7 | . | 16
TGTGCCATCAGTGGACCAACAGGGATGAACACCGGGGAGCTGTTTTTT | CAISGPTGMNTGELFF | TRBV10-3 | . | TRBJ2-2 | . | 16
TGTGCCAGCAGCTTTGGACTAGCGGTCTCCTACAATGAGCAGTTCTTC | CASSFGLAVSYNEQFF | TRBV5-4 | TRBD2 | TRBJ2-1 | . | 16
TGTGCCACCAGTGATTCAGGGACAGGAAAGACCCAGTACTTC | CATSDSGTGKTQYF | TRBV24-1 | TRBD1 | TRBJ2-5 | . | 14
TGTGCCAGCAGCTTAGCGGAGTTCTCCTACGAGCAGTACTTC | CASSLAEFSYEQYF | TRBV7-8 | . | TRBJ2-7 | few | 14
TGCGCCAGCAGCCACATAGGGGCTGGAAACACCATATATTTT | CASSHIGAGNTIYF | TRBV4-3 | . | TRBJ1-3 | few | 14